The rows below give T cell receptor beta chains drawn from one sample of a study of OX40 agonist ivuxolimab in advanced cancers. The repertoire was sequenced with immunoSEQ multiplex PCR; TCRdb's copy has only in-frame clones and lacks some. The sample holds approximately 63,000 clones, 70% to 80% seen once. The sample here was CD4+ or CD8+ T cells sorted from blood, taken in a trial of the OX40 agonist ivuxolimab. The receptors were sampled from an adult with an advanced solid tumor such as melanoma, head and neck, liver or kidney cancer. Both conserved end residues are part of each CDR3. Each record gives: clone size, J gene, V gene, D gene, CDR3 length, CDR3 protein, CDR3 DNA. D genes are given only for firm matches. Only part of the rows carry a size: once, few, many, or a class if the clone is expanded.

clone size: .; J gene: TRBJ2-5; V gene: TRBV7-3; D gene: .; CDR3 length: 12; CDR3 protein: CASSFRGETQYF; CDR3 DNA: TGTGCCAGCAGCTTCCGCGGGGAGACCCAGTACTTC
clone size: .; J gene: TRBJ2-1; V gene: TRBV11-2; D gene: .; CDR3 length: 16; CDR3 protein: CASSLEGQVSYNEQFF; CDR3 DNA: TGTGCCAGCAGCTTAGAGGGGCAGGTCTCCTACAATGAGCAGTTCTTC
clone size: .; J gene: TRBJ2-7; V gene: TRBV7-6; D gene: TRBD2; CDR3 length: 20; CDR3 protein: CVSSFNVPSARGDFTYEQYF; CDR3 DNA: TGTGTCAGCAGCTTTAACGTTCCCTCAGCACGGGGGGACTTTACCTACGAGCAGTACTTC
clone size: .; J gene: TRBJ1-5; V gene: TRBV4-3; D gene: .; CDR3 length: 13; CDR3 protein: CASSESPAQPQHF; CDR3 DNA: TGCGCCAGCAGCGAATCCCCGGCTCAGCCCCAGCATTTT
clone size: .; J gene: TRBJ1-3; V gene: TRBV10-3; D gene: .; CDR3 length: 13; CDR3 protein: CAISETNGNTIYF; CDR3 DNA: TGTGCCATCAGCGAAACTAATGGAAACACCATATATTTT
clone size: .; J gene: TRBJ2-3; V gene: TRBV2; D gene: .; CDR3 length: 12; CDR3 protein: CASSLDLDTQYF; CDR3 DNA: TGTGCCAGCAGCCTGGACCTCGATACGCAGTATTTT
clone size: .; J gene: TRBJ1-3; V gene: TRBV7-3; D gene: .; CDR3 length: 12; CDR3 protein: CASSLGGNTIYF; CDR3 DNA: TGTGCCAGCAGCTTGGGTGGAAACACCATATATTTT
clone size: few; J gene: TRBJ2-1; V gene: TRBV6-5; D gene: .; CDR3 length: 12; CDR3 protein: CASSYPYNEQFF; CDR3 DNA: TGTGCCAGCAGTTACCCCTACAATGAGCAGTTCTTC
clone size: few; J gene: TRBJ2-1; V gene: TRBV7-2; D gene: .; CDR3 length: 16; CDR3 protein: CASSLDGGGSYNEQFF; CDR3 DNA: TGTGCCAGCAGCTTAGATGGTGGGGGCTCCTACAATGAGCAGTTCTTC
clone size: few; J gene: TRBJ2-3; V gene: TRBV9; D gene: TRBD1; CDR3 length: 16; CDR3 protein: CASSARWDRGTDTQYF; CDR3 DNA: TGTGCCAGCAGCGCTAGATGGGACAGGGGAACAGATACGCAGTATTTT
clone size: .; J gene: TRBJ2-2; V gene: TRBV27; D gene: .; CDR3 length: 15; CDR3 protein: CASSSSTGETGELFF; CDR3 DNA: .
clone size: once; J gene: TRBJ2-3; V gene: TRBV2; D gene: .; CDR3 length: 11; CDR3 protein: CASSGPSLQYF; CDR3 DNA: TGTGCCAGCAGTGGGCCGTCATTGCAGTATTTT
clone size: .; J gene: TRBJ1-1; V gene: TRBV5-1; D gene: .; CDR3 length: 16; CDR3 protein: CASSLDGSYLNTEAFF; CDR3 DNA: TGCGCCAGCAGCTTGGACGGCAGCTACCTGAACACTGAAGCTTTCTTT
clone size: .; J gene: TRBJ2-7; V gene: TRBV5-5; D gene: TRBD1; CDR3 length: 15; CDR3 protein: CASSPGTGIGHEQYF; CDR3 DNA: TGTGCCAGCAGCCCCGGGACAGGGATCGGCCACGAGCAGTACTTC
clone size: .; J gene: TRBJ2-3; V gene: TRBV27; D gene: TRBD2; CDR3 length: 15; CDR3 protein: CASSRSGRALDTQYF; CDR3 DNA: TGTGCCAGCAGTAGAAGCGGGAGGGCCCTTGATACGCAGTATTTT
clone size: few; J gene: TRBJ1-5; V gene: TRBV7-2; D gene: .; CDR3 length: 15; CDR3 protein: CASSLLGGGHQPQHF; CDR3 DNA: TGTGCCAGCAGCTTATTAGGGGGAGGTCATCAGCCCCAGCATTTT